This T cell receptor (beta chain) was found in a study of cytomegalovirus exposure and HLA in healthy donors. Study-level results: Highest at DRB1 and lowest at HLA-C, TCR association rates differed among HLA loci in a later analysis. Presence/absence analyses treated sequencing depth as roughly uniform across donors.

As regards this clone: What it recognizes is unknown.

The CDR3 totals 15 residues. Germline lookup yields CDR1 SGHNT and CDR2 YYREEE (reference sequence). The PCR contained 60 Vbeta and 13 Jbeta primers. TCRdb keeps only in-frame clones here, not all; method: immunoSEQ multiplex PCR. This sample's table has some 130,000 clones. The gene calls are TRBV5-4 and TRBJ2-7; TRBD1 matches at 7 bases. TRBJ2-1 explains the end of the DNA better; the J call may be wrong. Sequenced material: PBMCs. The TCR originated in a man aged 18-30 years in good health and CMV-seronegative. The CDR3 protein is CASNHTGENYNEQFF. The CDR3 bases are TGTGCCAGCAATCATACAGGGGAGAATTACAATGAGCAGTTCTTC.